The rows below give T cell receptor beta chains drawn from one sample of a study of blood T cell repertoires in COVID-19. The table came from immunoSEQ multiplex PCR; TCRdb's copy has only in-frame clones and leaves some out. The profile covers under 400,000 clones, with around 87% appearing a single time and around 1.9% taken by the ten largest. The specimen sequenced was PBMCs or T cells enriched from blood (not recorded which). The receptors derive from a man between 40 and 49 years old in a cohort exposed to, infected with or recovered from COVID-19 (not recorded which). Each CDR3 is given with its conserved first and last residue.

V gene	J gene	CDR3 length	CDR3 protein
TRBV6-4	TRBJ2-3	15	CASSKLAGDTDTQYF
TRBV10-3	TRBJ2-3	12	CAASGVMDTQYF
TRBV18	TRBJ1-1	14	CASSPVERYTEAFF
TRBV4-1	TRBJ2-1	16	CASSQGTSGRFQEQFF
TRBV5-4	TRBJ2-3	15	CASSLTQASTDTQYF
TRBV5-4	TRBJ1-2	13	CASSLDRNYGYTF
TRBV5-1	TRBJ2-7	15	CASSSPGTVRYEQYF
TRBV12-5	TRBJ2-2	13	CASGLVRGGELFF
TRBV6-5	TRBJ1-5	14	CASVGQFSNQPQHF
TRBV7-9	TRBJ2-5	14	CASSYSGGQETQYF
TRBV19	TRBJ1-6	14	CASSTTQGNSPLHF
TRBV27	TRBJ1-2	13	CASSRGGNYGYTF